The clone carrying this T cell receptor beta chain was counted ten times or more. Its specificity is unknown. CDR1 LGHNA and CDR2 YSLEER come from the germline V gene. The CDR3 spans 18 residues. The ends lost 1 base at V and 1 base at J; junction bases unmatched: 7. The source of the sample is a study of T cells after yellow fever vaccination. Turning to the study itself: Libraries from low-cell-number fractions were prepared with the SMART-Seq v4 Ultra Low Input RNA kit. Study-wide findings and caveats: A weaker but faster secondary response was observed, peaking on day 5 versus 15.

TCRdb re-derived calls from the 5' RACE reads in MiXCR, one entry per CDR3 protein. The repertoire holds fewer than 650,000 distinct CDR3 sequences, with about a fifth as singletons. This receptor was taken from a man aged 18 to 29 who received the YFV17D yellow fever vaccine. The chain links TRBV4-3 to TRBJ2-5; 12 nucleotides align to TRBD2. This specimen consisted of PBMCs, obtained 21 days after the first yellow fever vaccination. In nucleotides, the CDR3 is TGCGCCAGCAGCCAAGGGGCTAGCGGGGGGGCCCCCCAAGAGACCCAGTACTTC. This codes for CASSQGASGGAPQETQYF.